The present T cell receptor (beta chain) was sequenced within a study of T cells in Graves' hyperthyroidism and ophthalmopathy. CDR3 length: 14 residues. Between the trimmed V and J ends, which lost 4 bases and 0 bases, there was a span of 7 bases. CDR1 is LGHDT, CDR2 YNNKEL, per germline (reference sequence). This clonotype appeared many times. It was RNA transcripts that yielded the amplified TCR beta CDR3 regions. The study used the HTBI primer set for a first-round RT-PCR of the TCR CDR3. TCRdb ran MiXCR on the multiplex PCR reads and lists one entry per CDR3 protein. The repertoire consists of approximately 430,000 distinct CDR3 sequences, with approximately 14% occurring once and the leading ten covering about 7.7%.

The sample comprised blood. The sequence was obtained from a woman under 30 with Graves' hyperthyroidism. The V gene is TRBV3-1, the J gene TRBJ1-5; D unclear. The CDR3 is CASSLSHSNQPQHF. CDR3 coding DNA: TGTGCCAGCAGCCTTTCACATAGCAATCAGCCCCAGCATTTT.